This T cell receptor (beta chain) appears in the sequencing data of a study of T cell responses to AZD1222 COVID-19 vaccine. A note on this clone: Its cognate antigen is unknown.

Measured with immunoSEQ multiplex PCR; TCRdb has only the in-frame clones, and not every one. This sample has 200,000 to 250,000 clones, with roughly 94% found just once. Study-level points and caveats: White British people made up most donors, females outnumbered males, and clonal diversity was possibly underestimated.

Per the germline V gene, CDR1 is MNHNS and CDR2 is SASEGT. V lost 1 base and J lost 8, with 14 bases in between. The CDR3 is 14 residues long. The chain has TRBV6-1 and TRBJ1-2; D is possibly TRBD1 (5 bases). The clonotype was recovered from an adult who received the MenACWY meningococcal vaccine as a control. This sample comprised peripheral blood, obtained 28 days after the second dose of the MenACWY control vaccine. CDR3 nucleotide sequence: TGTGCCAGCAGTGAAGATCCCGGGGGACGCGGCTACACCTTC. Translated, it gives CASSEDPGGRGYTF.